Sequencing of this TCR beta chain was carried out in a study of shared clonotypes between healthy human individuals. Looked up from germline, CDR1 is LNHNV and CDR2 is YYDKDF (reference sequence). The CDR3 has 15 residues. V lost 0 bases and J lost 2; bases outside the gene matches: 1. Original methodology: ImmunoSEQ only sent back junction sequences with no quality scores, so filtering was done differently. Profiled with immunoSEQ multiplex PCR; TCRdb holds only in-frame clones, not every one. V and J calls and clone size are given by that table; D and trimming were obtained from the DNA. The sample holds hundreds of thousands of clones, about 90% seen once. Whole-study findings and limits: Large depth notwithstanding, sorted-subset sequencing proved incomplete by rarefaction.

Naive CD8 cells comprised CD45RO-negative, CCR7-positively selected cells, excluding terminally differentiated effector memory CD45RA+ cells. Concerning this clone itself: Its antigen is unknown.

This chain connects TRBV15 to TRBJ2-1; 7 bases map to TRBD2. Sample: naive CD8+ T cells sorted from blood. The receptor comes from a man younger than 40 in good health. The CDR3 coding sequence is TGTGCCACCAGCAGAGAAGCGGGAACCTACAATGAGCAGTTCTTC. Amino acids: CATSREAGTYNEQFF.